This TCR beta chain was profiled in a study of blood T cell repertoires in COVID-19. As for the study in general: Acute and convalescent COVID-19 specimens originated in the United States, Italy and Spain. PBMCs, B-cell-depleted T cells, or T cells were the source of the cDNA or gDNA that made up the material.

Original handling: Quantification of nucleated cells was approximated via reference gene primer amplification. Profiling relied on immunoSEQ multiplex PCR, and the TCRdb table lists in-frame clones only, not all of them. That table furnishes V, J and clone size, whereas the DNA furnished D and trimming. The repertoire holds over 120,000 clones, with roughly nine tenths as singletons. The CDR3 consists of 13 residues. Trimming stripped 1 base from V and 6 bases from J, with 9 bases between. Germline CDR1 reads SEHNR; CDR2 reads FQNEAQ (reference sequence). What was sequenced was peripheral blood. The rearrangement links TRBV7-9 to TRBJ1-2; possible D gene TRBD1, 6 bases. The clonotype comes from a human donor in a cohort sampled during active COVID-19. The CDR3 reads CASSLVRGDGYTF. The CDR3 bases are TGTGCCAGCAGCTTAGTCAGGGGAGATGGCTACACCTTC.